The T cell receptor (beta chain) described here comes from a study of response to subunit inactivated influenza vaccine. V was shortened by 5 bases and J by 11 bases, with 25 bases between the two germline ends. The CDR3 runs 15 residues. The sample holds a few counts of this clonotype. Antigen unknown. In TCRdb, the RT-PCR reads were re-called with MiXCR into one record per CDR3 protein. The sample records about 620,000 distinct CDR3 sequences, about 11% being singletons. Study-wide points: With each seasonal influenza vaccination, the authors suggested, few new T cells are recruited.

The sequenced sample was PBMCs from blood, obtained on the day of vaccination. The J gene is TRBJ2-7, the V gene TRBV12-3 or TRBV12-4; TRBD2 might be the D (5 bases). This receptor was identified in a man in his fifties or sixties who received an inactivated influenza vaccine. This CDR3 reads CASSVGLSLVYLKYF. CDR3 DNA: TGTGCCAGCAGTGTCGGACTGTCCCTCGTTTATTTGAAGTACTTC.